Each of the 28 T cell receptor beta chains below was sequenced from the same sample in a study of T cell responses to AZD1222 COVID-19 vaccine. TCRdb keeps only in-frame clones here, not all; method: immunoSEQ multiplex PCR. The table shows some 180,000 clones, with about 86% occurring only once. Sequenced here: peripheral blood, sampled on day 0 of AZD1222 vaccination. All receptors come from an adult in good health.

The chain joins TRBV30 to TRBJ1-5; 8 nucleotides align to TRBD1. CDR3 length equals 14 residues. CDR1 and CDR2 from the germline V gene are GTSNPN and SVGIG (reference sequence). The ends lost 2 bases at V and 7 bases at J; junction bases unmatched: 7. In DNA form, the CDR3 reads TGTGCCTGGAGTTACGACAGGGGCGTGCAGCCCCAGCATTTT. This translates into CAWSYDRGVQPQHF.

V and J are TRBV19 and TRBJ2-1; D is perhaps TRBD1 or TRBD2 (5 bases each). CDR3 length equals 16 residues. Trimming pared 5 bases from V and 10 bases from J, leaving 24 bases between. The germline V gene encodes CDR1 LNHDA and CDR2 SQIVND (reference sequence). In DNA, the CDR3 is TGTGCCAGTAGTCCAATCGGGACCCCCTCCTCCGGGGAGCAGTTCTTC. Amino acid sequence: CASSPIGTPSSGEQFF.

Points on this clone: Other DNA sequences of this sample code for an identical CDR3. The V call is TRBV5-1, the J call TRBJ1-5; TRBD1 is a possible D gene (5 bases). CDR3 length: 14 residues. Trimming stripped 0 bases from V and 4 bases from J, with 8 bases between. Germline V gives CDR1 SGHRS, CDR2 YFSETQ. CDR3 loop: CASSLDGGNQPQHF. DNA of the CDR3: TGCGCCAGCAGCTTGGACGGGGGAAATCAGCCCCAGCATTTT. Full variable domain (remainder filled in from reference TRBV5-1 and TRBJ1-5): KAGVTQTPRYLIKTRGQQVTLSCSPISGHRSVSWYQQTPGQGLQFLFEYFSETQRNKGNFPGRFSGRQFSNSRSEMNVSTLELGDSALYLCASSLDGGNQPQHFGDGTRLSIL.

The V call is TRBV28, the J call TRBJ1-2; 7 bases line up with TRBD1. The CDR3 totals 13 residues. The ends lost 9 bases at V and 3 bases at J; junction bases unmatched: 7. Germline lookup yields CDR1 MDHEN and CDR2 SYDVKM. As DNA, the CDR3 is TGTGCCAGTTGGGACAGCAGGGACTATGGCTACACCTTC. It specifies CASWDSRDYGYTF.

The chain couples TRBV18 to TRBJ1-1; perhaps TRBD1 as D (5 bases). The CDR3 spans 13 residues. Trimming removed 3 bases from V and 6 bases from J, with 11 bases in between. CDR1 and CDR2 (germline): KGHSH, LQKENI. The CDR3 region is CASSPLTDPEAFF. The DNA of the CDR3 is TGTGCCAGCTCACCCCTGACAGACCCTGAAGCTTTCTTT.

J is TRBJ2-5 and V is TRBV30; the match to TRBD2 covers 9 bases. This CDR3 region has 14 residues. The V gene end was trimmed by 0 bases and the J gene end by 4 bases; junction bases not matched to a gene: 3. Germline CDR1 and CDR2: GTSNPN and SVGIG (reference sequence). The CDR3 coding sequence is TGTGCCTGGAGTGTAGGACTAGCGCGAGAGACCCAGTACTTC. Protein: CAWSVGLARETQYF.

The chain carries TRBV28 and TRBJ2-3, with a weak D call TRBD2 (6 bases). The germline V gene has CDR1 MDHEN and CDR2 SYDVKM. The CDR3 loop spans 13 amino acids. V was shortened by 2 bases and J by 6 bases, with 9 bases between the two germline ends. CDR3: CASSLRDSDTQYF. Written as DNA, the CDR3 is TGTGCCAGCAGTTTACGGGACTCGGATACGCAGTATTTT.

CDR3 loop: CASSLGLAGGPLEETQYF. DNA of the CDR3: TGTGCCAGCAGCTTGGGACTAGCGGGAGGGCCTCTGGAAGAGACCCAGTACTTC. V usage is TRBV7-2 and J usage is TRBJ2-5; 16 positions match TRBD2. The V gene's germline CDR1 is SGHTA and CDR2 FQGNSA. V shed 3 bases and J 3 bases; nucleotides not matched to a gene: 7. This CDR3 is built from 18 residues. Drawing the rest from reference TRBV7-2 and TRBJ2-5, the complete variable domain is GAGVSQSPSNKVTEKGKDVELRCDPISGHTALYWYRQSLGQGLEFLIYFQGNSAPDKSGLPSDRFSAERTGGSVSTLTIQRTQQEDSAVYLCASSLGLAGGPLEETQYFGPGTRLLVL.

The rearrangement links TRBV5-1 to TRBJ2-4; D remains ambiguous. Germline loops: CDR1 SGHRS, CDR2 YFSETQ. With 0 bases removed from V and 0 bases from J, the gap between germline ends came to 7 bases. The CDR3 is made up of 15 amino acids. CDR3 amino acids: CASSLEGLAKNIQYF. Written as DNA, the CDR3 is TGCGCCAGCAGCTTGGAAGGTTTAGCCAAAAACATTCAGTACTTC.

The rearrangement links TRBV11-2 to TRBJ2-5; tentatively, D is TRBD2 (7 bases). Trimming removed 4 bases from V and 5 bases from J, with 20 bases in between. The CDR3 is 16 residues long. Germline CDR1 reads SGHAT; CDR2 reads FQNNGV. The CDR3 reads CASSSPMGGAGETQYF. CDR3 DNA sequence: TGTGCCAGCAGCTCCCCAATGGGGGGGGCCGGGGAGACCCAGTACTTC.

The V gene is TRBV6-5, the J gene TRBJ1-3; 7 bases line up with TRBD1. The CDR3 contains 11 residues. V shed 6 bases and J 7 bases; nucleotides not matched to a gene: 0. Per germline, CDR1 MNHEY and CDR2 SVGAGI. CDR3 loop: CASRTGNTIYF. CDR3 DNA: TGTGCCAGCAGGACAGGGAACACCATATATTTT.

The rearrangement links TRBV5-1 to TRBJ2-1; 8 bases match TRBD1. Germline loops: CDR1 SGHRS, CDR2 YFSETQ. V dropped 4 bases and J dropped 4; count of bases not matched to a gene: 7. The CDR3 length is 15 residues. The CDR3 nucleotides are TGCGCCAGCAGCCTCGGGACAGGAGCTTACAATGAGCAGTTCTTC. As protein: CASSLGTGAYNEQFF.

The rearrangement links TRBV7-2 to TRBJ2-2, with D tentatively TRBD1 (5 bases). This CDR3 has 16 residues. V was shortened by 5 bases and J by 1 base, with 14 bases between the two germline ends. CDR1 SGHTA and CDR2 FQGNSA come from the germline V gene. The CDR3 coding sequence is TGTGCCAGCAGCCAGCCAGGGTCCCTGAACACCGGGGAGCTGTTTTTT. This encodes CASSQPGSLNTGELFF.

The chain is built from TRBV28 and TRBJ1-2; D is unresolved. Looked up from germline, CDR1 is MDHEN and CDR2 is SYDVKM. This CDR3 is 14 amino acids long. The V end was cut by 2 bases, the J end by 3 bases, with 10 bases between. DNA of the CDR3: TGTGCCAGCAGTTTAGGCAGCATTTACTATGGCTACACCTTC. It specifies CASSLGSIYYGYTF.

This chain connects TRBV4-1 to TRBJ1-5, with D possibly matching TRBD1 (5 bases). The CDR3 loop spans 15 amino acids. Trimming stripped 1 base from V and 4 bases from J, with 11 bases between. The V gene's germline CDR1 is MGHRA and CDR2 YSYEKL. The CDR3 DNA follows: TGCGCCAGCAGCCAAGGGGGCGGGCGGAATCAGCCCCAGCATTTT. Residues: CASSQGGGRNQPQHF.

V and J are TRBV5-1 and TRBJ1-1; unclear D gene. V gave up 4 bases and J gave up 1 base, with 11 bases separating them. The CDR3 runs 14 residues. Germline CDR1 reads SGHRS; CDR2 reads YFSETQ. As DNA, the CDR3 is TGCGCCAGCAGCCTCCTAAGTTGGAACACTGAAGCTTTCTTT. Its protein is CASSLLSWNTEAFF.

The rearrangement joins TRBV23-1 to TRBJ2-5, with D tentatively TRBD1 (7 bases). TRBV23-1 carries the ORF label, with uncertain function. The CDR3 totals 15 residues. The V and J ends lost 7 bases and 7 bases respectively, with 22 bases between them. In nucleotides, the CDR3 is TGCGCCAGCATAGGGTCCAGGGGGAGGTTTCGGACCCAGTACTTC. It translates to CASIGSRGRFRTQYF.

This chain joins TRBV27 and TRBJ2-7; no clear D gene. Per germline, CDR1 MNHEY and CDR2 SMNVEV (reference sequence). There are 11 residues in the CDR3. The V end was cut by 4 bases, the J end by 3 bases, with 4 bases between. Written as DNA, the CDR3 is TGTGCCAGCAGTTCCGGCTACGAGCAGTACTTC. Protein sequence: CASSSGYEQYF.

The V gene is TRBV28, the J gene TRBJ1-1, with 7 positions matching TRBD1. Germline V gene data show CDR1 as MDHEN and CDR2 as SYDVKM. The CDR3 consists of 14 residues. V lost 4 bases, J lost 0 bases, and 2 bases stayed unmatched. The CDR3 protein is CASSSRGMNTEAFF. In DNA, the CDR3 is TGTGCCAGCAGTTCCAGGGGGATGAACACTGAAGCTTTCTTT. The full variable domain, completed using reference TRBV28 and TRBJ1-1, is DVKVTQSSRYLVKRTGEKVFLECVQDMDHENMFWYRQDPGLGLRLIYFSYDVKMKEKGDIPEGYSVSREKKERFSLILESASTNQTSMYLCASSSRGMNTEAFFGQGTRLTVV.

The chain links TRBV5-1 to TRBJ1-5; D is perhaps TRBD1 (5 bases). The CDR3 runs 15 residues. Trimming left V 4 bases short and J 6 bases short, with 17 bases between. Germline V gene sequence: CDR1 SGHRS, CDR2 YFSETQ. In nucleotides, the CDR3 is TGCGCCAGCAGCCTAGACGACAGTCCGGGTCAGCCCCAGCATTTT. Translation: CASSLDDSPGQPQHF.

The rearrangement links TRBV10-3 to TRBJ2-7; 11 bases align to TRBD1. CDR1 is ENHRY and CDR2 is SYGVKD in the germline V gene. This CDR3 contains 16 residues. Trimming took 3 bases from V and 0 from J; bases not matched to a gene: 4. CDR3 region: CAISDRGQGVSYEQYF. CDR3 nucleotides: TGTGCCATCAGTGATCGGGGACAGGGGGTCTCCTACGAGCAGTACTTC.

This chain links TRBV15 with TRBJ2-3; D unresolved. Trimming removed 3 bases at V and 4 bases at J, with 8 bases between. This CDR3 comprises 13 residues. CDR1 is LNHNV, CDR2 YYDKDF, per germline (reference sequence). The CDR3, as DNA: TGTGCCACCAGCAGGACTTTGGCAGATACGCAGTATTTT. This translates into CATSRTLADTQYF.

This chain links TRBV6-1 with TRBJ1-2; D is ambiguous. CDR3 length: 15 amino acids. Per the germline V gene, CDR1 is MNHNS and CDR2 is SASEGT. The germline V and J ends were trimmed by 0 bases and 1 base, with 9 bases remaining between them. CDR3 sequence reads: CASSEAHGLNYGYTF. DNA for the CDR3: TGTGCCAGCAGTGAAGCCCACGGTCTTAACTATGGCTACACCTTC.

This clone was observed once. This chain links TRBV15 with TRBJ2-3; D is unclear. The CDR3 has 13 residues. Germline CDR1 reads LNHNV; CDR2 reads YYDKDF (reference sequence). V was clipped by 5 bases and J by 6 bases, with 12 bases between them. CDR3 in amino acids: CATSPTLPDTQYF. The CDR3 nucleotides read TGTGCCACCAGCCCTACGCTCCCGGATACGCAGTATTTT.

The V and J genes are TRBV7-9 and TRBJ2-3, with TRBD2 matching over 8 bases. Germline V gene lookup returns CDR1 SEHNR and CDR2 FQNEAQ (reference sequence). V gave up 5 bases and J gave up 4 bases; unmatched junction bases: 8. The CDR3 contains 15 residues. The CDR3 bases are TGTGCCAGCAGCCGGCGGGGGGCTCTCGCAGATACGCAGTATTTT. Protein: CASSRRGALADTQYF.

This sequence joins TRBV10-3 and TRBJ1-1, with D possibly matching TRBD1 (5 bases). CDR3 length equals 17 residues. Germline loops: CDR1 ENHRY, CDR2 SYGVKD. Trimming pared 0 bases from V and 0 bases from J, leaving 14 bases between. The CDR3 reads CAISESTRGLMNTEAFF. The CDR3, as DNA: TGTGCCATCAGTGAGTCAACGAGGGGACTCATGAACACTGAAGCTTTCTTT.

Written as DNA, the CDR3 is TGTGCCAGCAGTCCACGGGGCCTCGGGCAGCCCCAGCATTTT. Residues: CASSPRGLGQPQHF. V and J are TRBV5-8 and TRBJ1-5, with D possibly being TRBD1 (5 bases). V lost 5 bases and J 7 bases, leaving 16 bases between the germline ends. Germline loops: CDR1 SGHTS, CDR2 YDEGEE. This CDR3 comprises 14 residues.

The chain is built from TRBV10-3 and TRBJ1-1; 9 bases are shared with TRBD1. Looked up from germline, CDR1 is ENHRY and CDR2 is SYGVKD. After removal of 4 bases from V and 4 bases from J, the junction contained 7 bases not matched to a gene. The CDR3 loop spans 15 amino acids. The CDR3 is CAISGGQGLVTEAFF. The CDR3 nucleotides are TGTGCCATCAGTGGTGGACAGGGGTTGGTCACTGAAGCTTTCTTT.